The 25 T cell receptor beta chains in this list originate from one sample, sequenced in a study of T cell repertoires in cytomegalovirus infection. TCRdb analysed the reads with MiXCR anew, one entry per CDR3 protein. This sample has 250,000 to 300,000 distinct CDR3 sequences, with about 13% found just once. Sequencing was performed on PBMCs. These receptors came from a human donor in good health (CMV status not recorded). Some clones in this sample may be carry-over from other donors' samples.

This chain links TRBV5-7 with TRBJ1-2; TRBD1 agrees at 8 bases. TRBV5-7 is noted as an ORF with a role that remains uncertain. This CDR3 has 18 amino acids. With V trimmed by 0 bases and J by 3 bases, 13 bases remained unmatched. CDR3 residues: CASSLEGTGEGIYYGYTF. In DNA form, the CDR3 reads TGTGCCAGCAGCTTGGAAGGGACAGGAGAGGGCATCTACTATGGCTACACCTTC.

This clonotype was counted ten times or more. V gene TRBV6-1 combines with J gene TRBJ1-1; D is unclear. The CDR3 length is 15 residues. Germline CDR1 reads MNHNS; CDR2 reads SASEGT. Between the trimmed V and J ends, which lost 6 bases and 1 base, there was a span of 15 bases. Here the CDR3 DNA reads TGTGCCAGCAGCCCTCTTTACTCGGGGAACACTGAAGCTTTCTTT. This translates into CASSPLYSGNTEAFF.

The genes are TRBV7-6 and TRBJ1-1, with TRBD1 identical over 8 bases. CDR3 length: 18 amino acids. CDR1 and CDR2 (germline): SGHVS, FNYEAQ. V lost 1 base, J lost 0 bases, and 10 bases stayed unmatched. For the CDR3, the DNA is TGTGCCAGCAGCTTAGGCAGCGGCAGGGGGCTCATGAACACTGAAGCTTTCTTT. Translated: CASSLGSGRGLMNTEAFF. The whole variable domain, remainder taken from reference TRBV7-6 and TRBJ1-1, is GAGVSQSPRYKVTKRGQDVALRCDPISGHVSLYWYRQALGQGPEFLTYFNYEAQQDKSGLPNDRFSAERPEGSISTLTIQRTEQRDSAMYRCASSLGSGRGLMNTEAFFGQGTRLTVV.

Ten or more counts support this clonotype. The chain joins TRBV7-2 to TRBJ2-7, with TRBD2 matching 12 bases. CDR1 is SGHTA and CDR2 is FQGNSA in the germline V gene. The CDR3 is 17 residues long. The junction had 10 bases not matched to a gene; V was cut back by 5 bases and J by 2 bases. The chain's CDR3 is CASSQTSGSFSAYEQYF. DNA for the CDR3: TGTGCCAGCAGCCAGACTAGCGGGAGTTTCAGCGCCTACGAGCAGTACTTC.

V is TRBV7-6 and J is TRBJ1-1; D gene uncertain. Trimming shortened V by 5 bases and J by 0 bases, and 7 bases separated the two germline ends. The CDR3 has 13 amino acids. Germline CDR1 reads SGHVS; CDR2 reads FNYEAQ. The CDR3 DNA follows: TGTGCCAGCAGCGGCCAGGTGAACACTGAAGCTTTCTTT. It specifies CASSGQVNTEAFF.

J is TRBJ1-5 and V is TRBV6-1; possible D gene TRBD1, 5 bases. Trimming removed 3 bases from V and 2 bases from J, with 14 bases in between. The CDR3 extends over 16 amino acids. Looked up from germline, CDR1 is MNHNS and CDR2 is SASEGT. CDR3 coding DNA: TGTGCCAGCAGTGATCGAAAAGGAGGGGGCAATCAGCCCCAGCATTTT. This sequence encodes CASSDRKGGGNQPQHF.

A remark on this clonotype: This may arise from a read error, as a much more abundant clone is one base away. V usage is TRBV12-3 or TRBV12-4 and J usage is TRBJ1-5; 8 bases are a match to TRBD1. The CDR3 loop spans 16 amino acids. Trimming at V came to 9 bases and at J to 3 bases, leaving 13 bases not matched to a gene. The CDR3 DNA is TGTGCCAGTCAACGACAACAGGGGGTTCCCAATCAGCCCCAGCATTTT. It yields the protein CASQRQQGVPNQPQHF.

This clonotype showed up just a few times. This chain links TRBV6-6 with TRBJ1-5, with D tentatively TRBD1 (5 bases). V lost 4 bases to trimming and J lost 6 bases, with 10 bases between them. CDR1 and CDR2 (germline): MNHNY, SVGAGI (reference sequence). The CDR3 is 13 amino acids. This CDR3 is CASSSLDSQPQHF. The CDR3, as DNA: TGTGCCAGCAGTTCACTTGACAGTCAGCCCCAGCATTTT.

This clonotype has ten or more counts. The chain employs TRBV10-3 and TRBJ1-3; D is unresolved. The germline V and J ends were trimmed by 8 bases and 1 base, with 6 bases remaining between them. Germline V gene sequence: CDR1 ENHRY, CDR2 SYGVKD. The CDR3 runs 12 residues. CDR3 sequence: CAIGPSGNTIYF. DNA for the CDR3: TGTGCCATCGGCCCATCTGGAAACACCATATATTTT.

This clonotype came up many times. The chain couples TRBV5-6 to TRBJ2-4; D is perhaps TRBD2 (7 bases). V lost 3 bases to trimming and J lost 0 bases, with 13 bases between them. This CDR3 spans 16 amino acids. Per the germline V gene, CDR1 is SGHDT and CDR2 is YYEEEE. CDR3 sequence reads: CASSSGGQLAKNIQYF. In DNA, the CDR3 is TGTGCCAGCAGCTCGGGAGGACAGTTAGCCAAAAACATTCAGTACTTC.

This clonotype was seen a few times. This chain uses TRBV28 with TRBJ1-6; a weak D match, TRBD1 (6 bases). The V gene's germline CDR1 is MDHEN and CDR2 SYDVKM. The CDR3 consists of 14 residues. Trimming removed 1 base from V and 9 bases from J, with 10 bases in between. DNA of the CDR3: TGTGCCAGCAGTTTATCTGTCAGGGGTTCACCCCTCCACTTT. It translates to CASSLSVRGSPLHF.

This clonotype was seen a few times. The J gene is TRBJ1-2, the V gene TRBV7-9; D gene ambiguous. This CDR3 comprises 14 residues. Trimming took 1 base from V and 4 from J, leaving 10 bases between them. CDR1 is SEHNR and CDR2 is FQNEAQ in the germline V gene (reference sequence). CDR3 residues: CASSLEAAIYGYTF. CDR3 bases: TGTGCCAGCAGCTTAGAGGCCGCAATCTATGGCTACACCTTC.

The chain joins TRBV10-3 to TRBJ2-5; D is tentatively TRBD1 or TRBD2 (5 bases each). CDR3 length equals 13 residues. Germline CDR1 and CDR2: ENHRY and SYGVKD. V was clipped by 6 bases and J by 5 bases, with 13 bases between them. CDR3 nucleotides: TGTGCCATCAGGAGGGGCCAAGCTGAGACCCAGTACTTC. This sequence encodes CAIRRGQAETQYF.

Of note for this clonotype: One junction end does not reproduce the germline sequence, and a read error may be involved. CDR3 protein: CASSPGENQYF. CDR3 DNA: TGTGCCAGCAGCCCCGGGGAGAACCAGTACTTC. The chain links TRBV14 to TRBJ2-5; tentative D call: TRBD2 (5 bases). There are 11 residues in the CDR3. Germline-derived CDR1 and CDR2 are SGHDN and FVKESK.

The rearrangement joins TRBV2 to TRBJ2-5, with 9 positions matching TRBD2. Germline V lookup: CDR1 SNHLY, CDR2 FYNNEI. The CDR3 has 16 amino acids. V trimming: 8 bases; J trimming: 2 bases; junction bases outside the gene matches: 12. The CDR3 sequence: CASGGEIAGVQETQYF. CDR3 nucleotides: TGTGCCAGCGGCGGAGAGATAGCGGGGGTGCAAGAGACCCAGTACTTC.

The chain employs TRBV20-1 and TRBJ1-4; 7 bases agree with TRBD1. The CDR3 runs 13 residues. Trimming cost V 0 bases and J 8 bases; bases outside gene matches: 3. Germline V gene lookup returns CDR1 DFQATT and CDR2 SNEGSKA (reference sequence). The CDR3 DNA sequence: TGCAGTGCTAGAGACCAGGGGGGCGAAAAACTGTTTTTT. Amino acids: CSARDQGGEKLFF.

The table lists this clonotype with a few counts. The chain uses TRBV27 and TRBJ2-1, with 8 bases fitting TRBD1. The junction had 10 bases not matched to a gene; V was cut back by 2 bases and J by 7 bases. The CDR3 runs 16 residues. Per the germline V gene, CDR1 is MNHEY and CDR2 is SMNVEV (reference sequence). The CDR3 region is CASSLLRTGLGNEQFF. The CDR3 DNA follows: TGTGCCAGCAGTTTACTCCGGACAGGGCTAGGGAATGAGCAGTTCTTC.

This chain links TRBV6-6 with TRBJ1-5; possible D gene TRBD1, 5 bases. CDR1 is MNHNY and CDR2 is SVGAGI in the germline V gene (reference sequence). The V and J ends lost 2 bases and 3 bases respectively, with 11 bases between them. This CDR3 contains 15 residues. CDR3 sequence (DNA): TGTGCCAGCAGTTACCCTCAGGGTAACAATCAGCCCCAGCATTTT. It codes for CASSYPQGNNQPQHF.

This clonotype has a count of ten or more. This chain connects TRBV7-2 to TRBJ2-1, with 7 bases aligning to TRBD2. Germline V gene lookup returns CDR1 SGHTA and CDR2 FQGNSA. The trim removed 4 bases at V and 6 bases at J, leaving 6 bases unmatched. The CDR3 has 14 amino acids. The CDR3 nucleotides read TGTGCCAGCAGCTCATCCTGGGGGGGCAATGAGCAGTTCTTC. It is translated as CASSSSWGGNEQFF.

The sample holds many counts of this clonotype. The gene calls are TRBV7-2 and TRBJ1-2; D gene unclear. CDR3 length: 12 residues. The V end was cut by 6 bases, the J end by 8 bases, with 13 bases between. CDR1 is SGHTA, CDR2 FQGNSA, per germline. CDR3 sequence: CASSSRRRGYTF. DNA of the CDR3: TGTGCCAGCAGTTCCAGGAGGCGAGGCTACACCTTC.

This clonotype showed up many times. The chain combines TRBV12-3 or TRBV12-4 with TRBJ1-1, with D possibly TRBD1 on 6 matching bases. The germline V and J ends were trimmed by 7 bases and 1 base, with 16 bases remaining between them. This CDR3 spans 15 amino acids. The CDR3 DNA reads as TGTGCCAGCACCGGGGGCAGGGTGGGGAACACTGAAGCTTTCTTT. The encoded protein is CASTGGRVGNTEAFF.

The chain uses TRBV4-3 and TRBJ2-5; D gene uncertain. V lost 4 bases and J lost 3, with 15 bases in between. Germline V gives CDR1 LGHNA, CDR2 YSLEER. The CDR3 runs to 15 residues. In DNA form, the CDR3 reads TGCGCCAGCAGCCTCATCCCGGACGGAAAAGAGACCCAGTACTTC. It codes for CASSLIPDGKETQYF.

This chain joins TRBV7-3 and TRBJ2-2; D uncertain. Per germline, CDR1 SGHTA and CDR2 FQGTGA. This CDR3 contains 14 residues. The V end lost 2 bases, the J end lost 4 bases, and 8 bases lay between the germline ends. The DNA for the CDR3 is TGTGCCAGCAGCTTAGGTCAGGTCACCGGGGAGCTGTTTTTT. Protein: CASSLGQVTGELFF.

This clonotype was detected only a few times. The chain carries TRBV6-4 and TRBJ2-1; 11 bases map to TRBD2. The germline V gene encodes CDR1 MRHNA and CDR2 SNTAGT. The junction had 0 bases not matched to a gene; V was cut back by 2 bases and J by 6 bases. CDR3 size: 14 residues. The CDR3 loop reads CASSDGTSGNEQFF. CDR3 coding DNA: TGTGCCAGCAGTGACGGGACTAGCGGCAATGAGCAGTTCTTC.

V and J are TRBV5-1 and TRBJ2-3; TRBD2 aligns across 8 bases. The CDR3 loop spans 15 amino acids. V shed 4 bases and J 6 bases; nucleotides not matched to a gene: 10. Germline CDR1 SGHRS, CDR2 YFSETQ. The chain's CDR3 is CASSRSGGPGDTQYF. CDR3 DNA sequence: TGCGCCAGCAGCCGGAGCGGGGGCCCGGGCGATACGCAGTATTTT.